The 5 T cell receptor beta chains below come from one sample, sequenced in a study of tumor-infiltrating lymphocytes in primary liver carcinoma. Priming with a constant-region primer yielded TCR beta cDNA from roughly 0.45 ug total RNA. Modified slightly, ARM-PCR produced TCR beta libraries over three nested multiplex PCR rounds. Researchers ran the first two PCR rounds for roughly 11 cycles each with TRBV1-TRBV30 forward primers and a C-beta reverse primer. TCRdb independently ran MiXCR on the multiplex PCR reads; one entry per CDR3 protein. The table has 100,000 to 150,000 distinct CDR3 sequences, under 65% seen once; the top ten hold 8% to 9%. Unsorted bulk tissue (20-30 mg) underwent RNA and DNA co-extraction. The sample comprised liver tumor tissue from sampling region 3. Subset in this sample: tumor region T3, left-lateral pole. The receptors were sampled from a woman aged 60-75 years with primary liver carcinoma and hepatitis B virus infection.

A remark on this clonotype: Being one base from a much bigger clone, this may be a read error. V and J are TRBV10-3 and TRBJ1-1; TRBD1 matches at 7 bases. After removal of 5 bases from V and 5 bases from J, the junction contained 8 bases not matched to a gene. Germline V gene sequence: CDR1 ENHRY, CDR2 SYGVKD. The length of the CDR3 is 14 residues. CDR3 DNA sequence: TGTGCCATCAGTAACCAGGGGGTCCTGACTGAAGCTTTCTTT. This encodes CAISNQGVLTEAFF.

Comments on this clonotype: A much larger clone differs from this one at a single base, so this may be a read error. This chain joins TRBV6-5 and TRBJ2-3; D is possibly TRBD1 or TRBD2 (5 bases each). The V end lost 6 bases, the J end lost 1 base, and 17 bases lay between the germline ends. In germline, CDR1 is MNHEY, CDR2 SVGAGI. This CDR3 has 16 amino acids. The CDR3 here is CASRRRDAPCTDTQYF. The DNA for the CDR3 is TGTGCCAGCAGACGCCGGGACGCACCCTGCACAGATACGCAGTATTTT.

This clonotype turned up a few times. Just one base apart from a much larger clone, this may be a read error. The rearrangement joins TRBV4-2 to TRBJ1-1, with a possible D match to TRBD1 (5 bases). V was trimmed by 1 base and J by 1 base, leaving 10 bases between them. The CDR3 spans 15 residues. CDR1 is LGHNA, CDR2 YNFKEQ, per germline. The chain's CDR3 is CASSQADTGNTEAFF. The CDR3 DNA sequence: TGTGCCAGCAGCCAAGCCGATACAGGGAACACTGAAGCTTTCTTT.

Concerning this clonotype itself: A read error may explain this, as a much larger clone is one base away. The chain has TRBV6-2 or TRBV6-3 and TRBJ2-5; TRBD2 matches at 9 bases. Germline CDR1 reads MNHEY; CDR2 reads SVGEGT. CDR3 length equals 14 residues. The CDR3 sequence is CAGRGIAGEETQYF. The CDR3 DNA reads TGTGCCGGCAGGGGGATAGCGGGAGAGGAGACCCAGTACTTC.

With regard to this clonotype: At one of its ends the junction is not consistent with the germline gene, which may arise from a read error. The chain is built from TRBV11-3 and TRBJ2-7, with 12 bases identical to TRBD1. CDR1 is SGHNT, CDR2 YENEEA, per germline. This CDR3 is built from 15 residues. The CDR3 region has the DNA TGTGCCAAGAGCCCCGGGACAGGGGGCAACTACGAGCAGCACTTC. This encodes CAKSPGTGGNYEQHF.